This TCR beta chain is from a study of human T cells and chemical hapten exposure. In TCRdb, the RACE reads were re-called with MiXCR into one record per CDR3 protein. The table lists tens of thousands of distinct CDR3 sequences, less than 9% of them singletons, with 1.3% in the top ten. Germline V gene sequence: CDR1 MRHNA, CDR2 SNTAGT. This CDR3 spans 13 amino acids. V was trimmed by 0 bases and J by 7 bases, leaving 6 bases between them. The time point here: pre-sensitization, week 0. Sample treatment: therapeutic diphenylcyclopropenone sensitization with weekly scalp DPC. This clonotype has a handful of counts.

The rearrangement uses TRBV6-4 and TRBJ2-2; possibly TRBD2 for D (5 bases). This clonotype was sampled from a woman aged 45-60 years with alopecia areata. Some clones in this sample may be carry-over from other donors' samples. Sequencing used whole blood, obtained in connection with sensitization to the hapten diphenylcyclopropenone (DPC). The chain's CDR3 is CASSDSEVGELFF. The CDR3 nucleotides are TGTGCCAGCAGTGACTCGGAGGTCGGGGAGCTGTTTTTT.